The next 27 T cell receptor beta chains were all read from a single sample in a study of T cell changes during pregnancy in multiple sclerosis. TCRdb's copy holds only in-frame clones and misses some; the assay was immunoSEQ multiplex PCR. The sample holds around 92,000 clones, over 85% seen once. The sample here was peripheral blood, taken in the first trimester of pregnancy. The receptors come from a female donor with multiple sclerosis, enrolled in a pregnancy study.

This chain joins TRBV5-4 and TRBJ1-6; possibly TRBD1 for D (6 bases). Germline CDR1 is SGHNT and CDR2 is YYREEE (reference sequence). V was clipped by 3 bases and J by 7 bases, with 20 bases between them. The CDR3 runs to 17 residues. The CDR3 here is CASSSGGRKQGNSPLHF. In DNA form, the CDR3 reads TGTGCCAGCAGCTCGGGGGGGAGGAAACAGGGCAATTCACCCCTCCACTTT.

V usage is TRBV4-1 and J usage is TRBJ1-1; TRBD1 agrees at 7 bases. Germline values: CDR1 MGHRA, CDR2 YSYEKL. This CDR3 has 17 amino acids. Trimming cost V 0 bases and J 0 bases; bases outside gene matches: 7. Here the CDR3 DNA reads TGCGCCAGCAGCCAAGACCCAGGACAGGTTATGAACACTGAAGCTTTCTTT. As protein: CASSQDPGQVMNTEAFF.

This chain links TRBV2 with TRBJ2-3; 8 bases fit TRBD2. Trimming at V came to 6 bases and at J to 2 bases, leaving 1 base not matched to a gene. The CDR3 is made up of 13 amino acids. The germline V gene encodes CDR1 SNHLY and CDR2 FYNNEI. As DNA, the CDR3 is TGTGCCAGCAGCGGGGGGGACACAGATACGCAGTATTTT. Amino acid sequence: CASSGGDTDTQYF.

This clone was found once. The chain uses TRBV6-1 and TRBJ1-4, with D possibly being TRBD1 (6 bases). Trimming removed 2 bases at V and 0 bases at J, with 22 bases between. Per the germline V gene, CDR1 is MNHNS and CDR2 is SASEGT. The CDR3 contains 20 residues. The CDR3 sequence is CASSERKGGVSGTTNEKLFF. As DNA, the CDR3 is TGTGCCAGCAGTGAAAGAAAAGGGGGGGTATCGGGGACAACTAATGAAAAACTGTTTTTT.

This chain connects TRBV5-1 to TRBJ2-5; D is ambiguous. Trimming took 0 bases from V and 0 from J, leaving 3 bases between them. Germline lookup yields CDR1 SGHRS and CDR2 YFSETQ. The CDR3 is made up of 13 amino acids. The CDR3 sequence: CASSLAYQETQYF. CDR3 in DNA: TGCGCCAGCAGCTTGGCCTACCAAGAGACCCAGTACTTC.

The chain carries TRBV7-9 and TRBJ2-3; TRBD1 agrees at 8 bases. CDR3 size: 13 residues. The trim removed 4 bases at V and 4 bases at J, leaving 1 base unmatched. The germline V gene has CDR1 SEHNR and CDR2 FQNEAQ (reference sequence). The CDR3 sequence is CASSSGGPDTQYF. CDR3 sequence (DNA): TGTGCCAGCAGCTCAGGGGGCCCAGATACGCAGTATTTT.

The J gene is TRBJ1-2, the V gene TRBV13, with D hard to call. V was cut by 0 bases and J by 6 bases, with 11 bases left in between. CDR1 and CDR2 (germline): PRHDT, FYEKMQ (reference sequence). The length of the CDR3 is 14 residues. This CDR3 reads CASSLGFGGHGYTF. In DNA, the CDR3 is TGTGCCAGCAGCTTAGGATTCGGAGGGCATGGCTACACCTTC.

The chain is built from TRBV14 and TRBJ1-1, with D hard to call. Germline V gene lookup returns CDR1 SGHDN and CDR2 FVKESK. The CDR3 spans 14 residues. The germline V and J ends were trimmed by 3 bases and 2 bases, with 10 bases remaining between them. CDR3 sequence: CASSQEVPNTEAFF. The CDR3 nucleotides are TGTGCCAGCAGCCAGGAGGTCCCCAACACTGAAGCTTTCTTT. The entire variable domain, with the rest obtained from reference TRBV14 and TRBJ1-1, is as follows: EAGVTQFPSHSVIEKGQTVTLRCDPISGHDNLYWYRRVMGKEIKFLLHFVKESKQDESGMPNNRFLAERTGGTYSTLKVQPAELEDSGVYFCASSQEVPNTEAFFGQGTRLTVV.

The chain combines TRBV21-1 with TRBJ1-2. TRBV21-1 is a pseudogene. There are 11 residues in the CDR3. This CDR3 is CAKTRDYGYTF. CDR3 nucleotides: TGTGCCAAGACTAGGGACTATGGCTACACCTTC.

The chain couples TRBV13 to TRBJ2-3, with TRBD1 identical over 10 bases. CDR1 PRHDT and CDR2 FYEKMQ come from the germline V gene (reference sequence). The CDR3 has 15 residues. Losses at the gene ends were 5 bases for V and 6 bases for J; bases not matched to a gene: 8. CDR3 DNA: TGTGCCAGCAGCGTCCGGGACAGGGGATCCGATACGCAGTATTTT. Translating it yields CASSVRDRGSDTQYF.

V and J are TRBV6-5 and TRBJ2-1, with D perhaps matching TRBD2 (5 bases). The germline gives CDR1 MNHEY, CDR2 SVGAGI. The ends were cut back, 4 bases at V and 2 bases at J, with 12 bases in the middle. The CDR3 covers 15 residues. The DNA of the CDR3 is TGTGCCAGCAGTTCTAGGCGGGTCCCCTACAATGAGCAGTTCTTC. Amino acids: CASSSRRVPYNEQFF.

The J gene is TRBJ2-3, the V gene TRBV14, with 7 positions matching TRBD1. The length of the CDR3 is 15 residues. Germline trimming cut 2 bases from V and 2 bases from J; bases unmatched to any gene: 4. Germline V gene data show CDR1 as SGHDN and CDR2 as FVKESK. For the CDR3, the DNA is TGTGCCAGCAGCCAAAGGACAGGTCTCACAGATACGCAGTATTTT. Its protein product is CASSQRTGLTDTQYF.

This chain's CDR3 is CASTRGEEDGYTF. The DNA of the CDR3 is TGTGCCAGCACCCGAGGAGAGGAAGATGGCTACACCTTC. This chain links TRBV9 with TRBJ1-2; D is uncertain. This CDR3 spans 13 amino acids. Trimming took 6 bases from V and 6 from J, leaving 15 bases between them. The germline CDR1 and CDR2 sequences are SGDLS and YYNGEE.

The CDR3 reads CASSVGGQPTNEKLFF. The CDR3 DNA reads TGTGCCAGCAGCGTAGGGGGACAGCCAACTAATGAAAAACTGTTTTTT. The chain combines TRBV9 with TRBJ1-4, with 7 bases identical to TRBD1. The CDR3 covers 16 residues. Germline V gives CDR1 SGDLS, CDR2 YYNGEE. Unmatched junction bases numbered 2, after V lost 0 bases and J lost 0 bases.

The rearrangement uses TRBV27 and TRBJ2-3; D call uncertain. Germline CDR1 is MNHEY and CDR2 is SMNVEV (reference sequence). V was shortened by 6 bases and J by 7 bases, with 2 bases between the two germline ends. CDR3 length: 9 residues. The CDR3 sequence: CASSYTQYF. The CDR3 DNA reads TGTGCCAGCAGCTATACGCAGTATTTT.

The gene calls are TRBV6-5 and TRBJ1-1; 7 nucleotides line up with TRBD1. Germline V CDR1 and CDR2: MNHEY, SVGAGI. This CDR3 has 13 amino acids. The trim removed 6 bases at V and 4 bases at J, leaving 5 bases unmatched. This CDR3 reads CASSRQGSTEAFF. CDR3 nucleotide sequence: TGTGCCAGCAGCCGACAGGGCTCCACTGAAGCTTTCTTT.

This rearrangement joins TRBV7-3 to TRBJ2-3, with 8 positions matching TRBD2. The germline gives CDR1 SGHTA, CDR2 FQGTGA. The length of the CDR3 is 19 residues. Trimming removed 4 bases from V and 2 bases from J; junction bases left unmatched: 17. CDR3 nucleotide sequence: TGTGCCAGCAGCTCCCATCGTAAGACTAGCGACGGTAACACAGATACGCAGTATTTT. It is translated as CASSSHRKTSDGNTDTQYF. The full variable domain, completed using reference TRBV7-3 and TRBJ2-3, is GAGVSQTPSNKVTEKGKYVELRCDPISGHTALYWYRQSLGQGPEFLIYFQGTGAADDSGLPNDRFFAVRPEGSVSTLKIQRTERGDSAVYLCASSSHRKTSDGNTDTQYFGPGTRLTVL.

The chain uses TRBV9 and TRBJ2-3; 9 nucleotides agree with TRBD2. The CDR3 totals 15 residues. Trimming at V came to 1 base and at J to 8 bases, leaving 8 bases not matched to a gene. Per the germline V gene, CDR1 is SGDLS and CDR2 is YYNGEE. CDR3 residues: CASSVSGGGGGTQYF. The CDR3 nucleotides read TGTGCCAGCAGCGTAAGCGGCGGGGGGGGCGGTACGCAGTATTTT.

This rearrangement joins TRBV13 to TRBJ2-7; D possibly corresponds to TRBD1 (6 bases). The CDR3 contains 13 residues. Per the germline V gene, CDR1 is PRHDT and CDR2 is FYEKMQ (reference sequence). The ends were cut back, 4 bases at V and 12 bases at J, with 19 bases in the middle. The CDR3 loop is CASSSPGQSEVYF. As DNA, the CDR3 is TGTGCCAGCAGCTCCCCTGGACAGTCGGAAGTGTACTTC.

J is TRBJ2-1 and V is TRBV10-3; TRBD2 aligns across 9 bases. CDR3 length equals 15 residues. Germline CDR1 and CDR2: ENHRY and SYGVKD. The V segment lost 4 bases and the J segment 7 bases; nucleotides outside the gene matches: 8. The CDR3 protein is CAISGRVAGVNEQFF. The CDR3 nucleotides are TGTGCCATCAGTGGGCGGGTAGCGGGGGTAAATGAGCAGTTCTTC.

The V call is TRBV11-1, the J call TRBJ1-1; 8 nucleotides match TRBD1. The CDR3 length is 13 residues. Looked up from germline, CDR1 is SGHAT and CDR2 is FQDESV (reference sequence). The V gene end was trimmed by 3 bases and the J gene end by 10 bases; junction bases not matched to a gene: 7. The CDR3 DNA sequence: TGTGCCAGCAGCTTGGGGACAGGTCGGGCAGCTTTCTTT. This encodes CASSLGTGRAAFF.

The gene calls are TRBV5-6 and TRBJ2-7, with 7 bases fitting TRBD1. The CDR3 covers 15 residues. Germline V gene lookup returns CDR1 SGHDT and CDR2 YYEEEE. Trimming at V came to 3 bases and at J to 0 bases, leaving 6 bases not matched to a gene. In nucleotides, the CDR3 is TGTGCCAGCAGCTCCCGGGGACAGATCTCCTACGAGCAGTACTTC. Translated: CASSSRGQISYEQYF.

The V and J genes are TRBV2 and TRBJ1-2; no reliable D call. V dropped 4 bases and J dropped 2 bases, with 8 bases sitting between them. The CDR3 has 13 amino acids. Germline V gene sequence: CDR1 SNHLY, CDR2 FYNNEI. The CDR3 DNA reads as TGTGCCAGCAGTGCGGGTTTGAACTATGGCTACACCTTC. Protein sequence: CASSAGLNYGYTF.

The chain uses TRBV9 and TRBJ2-5; 8 nucleotides agree with TRBD2. CDR3 size: 15 residues. With 3 bases clipped from V and 5 bases from J, the junction kept 9 bases outside the gene matches. CDR1 and CDR2 (germline): SGDLS, YYNGEE. CDR3 amino acids: CASSAGGGGGETQYF. Written as DNA, the CDR3 is TGTGCCAGCAGCGCCGGGGGGGGCGGTGGGGAGACCCAGTACTTC.

V gene TRBV6-5 combines with J gene TRBJ1-2; 9 nucleotides line up with TRBD1. The trim removed 0 bases at V and 8 bases at J, leaving 4 bases unmatched. This CDR3 has 14 amino acids. The V gene's germline CDR1 is MNHEY and CDR2 SVGAGI. In DNA, the CDR3 is TGTGCCAGCAGTTACTCGGGACAGGGTGGAGGCTACACCTTC. Translation: CASSYSGQGGGYTF.

This clone has just one count. The rearrangement joins TRBV6-5 to TRBJ1-1; D gene uncertain. This CDR3 spans 14 amino acids. The germline V and J ends were trimmed by 6 bases and 1 base, with 12 bases remaining between them. Germline assignment: CDR1 MNHEY and CDR2 SVGAGI. The CDR3 reads CASRYVGRNTEAFF. CDR3 coding DNA: TGTGCCAGCAGGTACGTAGGGAGGAACACTGAAGCTTTCTTT.

The V call is TRBV6-1, the J call TRBJ1-5, with D perhaps matching TRBD1 (5 bases). CDR1 is MNHNS, CDR2 SASEGT, per germline. This CDR3 comprises 13 residues. The V and J ends lost 6 bases and 2 bases respectively, with 8 bases between them. CDR3 loop: CASRGAGNQPQHF. The DNA for the CDR3 is TGTGCCAGCAGAGGGGCTGGCAATCAGCCCCAGCATTTT.